Shown below are 20 T cell receptor beta chains from a single sample sequenced in a study of T cell responses to AZD1222 COVID-19 vaccine. This table comes from immunoSEQ multiplex PCR, and its TCRdb copy is limited to in-frame clones, with some not included. The sample holds about 120,000 clones, roughly nine tenths seen once. The sample consisted of peripheral blood, taken on day 0 of AZD1222 vaccination. The receptor set was obtained from an adult in good health.

The V gene is TRBV12-3 or TRBV12-4, the J gene TRBJ2-2; no clear D gene. V was shortened by 6 bases and J by 3 bases, with 8 bases between the two germline ends. This CDR3 contains 13 residues. The CDR3 nucleotides read TGTGCCAGCAGGGGGATGGACACCGGGGAGCTGTTTTTT. The encoded protein is CASRGMDTGELFF.

This sequence joins TRBV6-5 and TRBJ2-3; D is ambiguous. This CDR3 has 14 amino acids. V was clipped by 2 bases and J by 2 bases, with 8 bases between them. Germline CDR1 MNHEY, CDR2 SVGAGI. CDR3: CASSYNRYTDTQYF. For the CDR3, the DNA is TGTGCCAGCAGTTACAACAGATACACAGATACGCAGTATTTT.

J is TRBJ2-7 and V is TRBV30; possibly TRBD1 for D (7 bases). The CDR3 totals 13 residues. V was shortened by 1 base and J by 6 bases, with 13 bases between the two germline ends. Germline V CDR1 and CDR2: GTSNPN, SVGIG (reference sequence). The CDR3 sequence: CAWSGPGGGEQYF. In DNA, the CDR3 is TGTGCCTGGAGTGGGCCAGGGGGAGGCGAGCAGTACTTC.

V usage is TRBV15 and J usage is TRBJ1-3, with a tentative D call TRBD1 (5 bases). This CDR3 is 13 amino acids long. Germline-derived CDR1 and CDR2 are LNHNV and YYDKDF (reference sequence). Trimming stripped 3 bases from V and 3 bases from J, with 6 bases between. The CDR3 sequence is CATSRDIGNTIYF. In DNA, the CDR3 is TGTGCCACCAGCAGGGACATTGGAAACACCATATATTTT. The variable domain in full, with the rest retrieved from reference TRBV15 and TRBJ1-3, is DAMVIQNPRYQVTQFGKPVTLSCSQTLNHNVMYWYQQKSSQAPKLLFHYYDKDFNNEADTPDNFQSRRPNTSFCFLDIRSPGLGDTAMYLCATSRDIGNTIYFGEGSWLTVV.

The CDR3 region is CAVPKDGRLNTEAFF. Written as DNA, the CDR3 is TGCGCAGTTCCAAAGGATGGGCGGTTGAACACTGAAGCTTTCTTT. This chain links TRBV29-1 with TRBJ1-1; D unclear. CDR3 size: 15 residues. The germline V gene has CDR1 SQVTM and CDR2 ANQGSEA.

This chain uses TRBV7-2 with TRBJ1-6; unclear D gene. Germline V gene sequence: CDR1 SGHTA, CDR2 FQGNSA. Between the trimmed V and J ends, which lost 8 bases and 6 bases, there was a span of 11 bases. The CDR3 is 13 residues long. The CDR3 coding sequence is TGTGCCAGCGAAAGACGGACTAATTCACCCCTCCACTTT. It yields the protein CASERRTNSPLHF. Together with reference TRBV7-2 and TRBJ1-6, the CDR3 gives the full variable domain: GAGVSQSPSNKVTEKGKDVELRCDPISGHTALYWYRQSLGQGLEFLIYFQGNSAPDKSGLPSDRFSAERTGGSVSTLTIQRTQQEDSAVYLCASERRTNSPLHFGNGTRLTVT.

In DNA, the CDR3 is TGTGCCAGCAGTGAATACGAGGGTAGGGATGAGCAGTTCTTC. This encodes CASSEYEGRDEQFF. The rearrangement links TRBV2 to TRBJ2-1, with TRBD2 as a possible D gene (5 bases). Trimming removed 2 bases at V and 8 bases at J, with 13 bases between. CDR1 and CDR2 from the germline V gene are SNHLY and FYNNEI. The CDR3 sequence is 14 residues long.

The rearrangement links TRBV11-3 to TRBJ1-5; tentatively, D is TRBD1 (6 bases). This CDR3 is 17 amino acids long. Germline CDR1 and CDR2: SGHNT and YENEEA. V lost 6 bases and J 0 bases, leaving 18 bases between the germline ends. CDR3 protein: CASRPRDIRYSNQPQHF. The CDR3 nucleotides read TGTGCCAGCAGGCCCCGGGACATTCGCTATAGCAATCAGCCCCAGCATTTT.

The chain couples TRBV5-1 to TRBJ1-1; D not resolved. This CDR3 is built from 15 residues. V was clipped by 1 base and J by 1 base, with 11 bases between them. The V gene's germline CDR1 is SGHRS and CDR2 YFSETQ. CDR3 amino acids: CASSLMGARNTEAFF. CDR3 nucleotide sequence: TGCGCCAGCAGCTTGATGGGAGCTCGGAACACTGAAGCTTTCTTT. The full variable domain, completed using reference TRBV5-1 and TRBJ1-1, is KAGVTQTPRYLIKTRGQQVTLSCSPISGHRSVSWYQQTPGQGLQFLFEYFSETQRNKGNFPGRFSGRQFSNSRSEMNVSTLELGDSALYLCASSLMGARNTEAFFGQGTRLTVV.

This sequence joins TRBV10-3 and TRBJ1-6; D is ambiguous. This CDR3 comprises 15 residues. Trimming stripped 5 bases from V and 1 base from J, with 9 bases between. CDR1 is ENHRY and CDR2 is SYGVKD in the germline V gene. CDR3 nucleotides: TGTGCCATCAGTTCTGGGGAGTCCTATAATTCACCCCTCCACTTT. It encodes CAISSGESYNSPLHF.

The rearrangement uses TRBV13 and TRBJ1-1; weak D call: TRBD1 (5 bases). CDR1 is PRHDT and CDR2 is FYEKMQ in the germline V gene (reference sequence). The V end was cut by 5 bases, the J end by 4 bases, with 14 bases between. The CDR3 contains 14 residues. Here the CDR3 reads CASSADSWGTEAFF. The CDR3 DNA sequence: TGTGCCAGCAGCGCCGACAGTTGGGGCACTGAAGCTTTCTTT.

The chain carries TRBV12-3 or TRBV12-4 and TRBJ1-2; D remains unclear. The CDR3 has 13 residues. V shed 0 bases and J shed 6 bases, with 8 bases lying between them. The CDR3 DNA sequence: TGTGCCAGCAGTTTAGCGACTGCGAATGGCTACACCTTC. As protein: CASSLATANGYTF.

The chain is built from TRBV12-3 or TRBV12-4 and TRBJ1-2, with TRBD1 as a possible D gene (6 bases). The V gene lost 3 bases and the J gene lost 4 bases, with 9 bases spanning the gap. The length of the CDR3 is 13 residues. The CDR3 coding sequence is TGTGCCAGCAGTTTGGGACACCCCTATGGCTACACCTTC. Translating it yields CASSLGHPYGYTF.

The genes are TRBV15 and TRBJ2-5; maybe TRBD1 (6 bases). The V gene's germline CDR1 is LNHNV and CDR2 YYDKDF (reference sequence). This CDR3 is built from 13 residues. The V and J ends lost 7 bases and 3 bases respectively, with 12 bases between them. The DNA of the CDR3 is TGTGCCACCACCTTTCACAGGGAAGAGACCCAGTACTTC. It translates to CATTFHREETQYF. The entire variable domain, with the rest obtained from reference TRBV15 and TRBJ2-5, is as follows: DAMVIQNPRYQVTQFGKPVTLSCSQTLNHNVMYWYQQKSSQAPKLLFHYYDKDFNNEADTPDNFQSRRPNTSFCFLDIRSPGLGDTAMYLCATTFHREETQYFGPGTRLLVL.

V usage is TRBV6-5 and J usage is TRBJ1-2; TRBD1 agrees at 7 bases. CDR3 length: 15 residues. V dropped 6 bases and J dropped 2; count of bases not matched to a gene: 9. Germline V gene sequence: CDR1 MNHEY, CDR2 SVGAGI. The CDR3 protein is CASRTSRGPNYGYTF. Written as DNA, the CDR3 is TGTGCCAGCAGGACCTCGAGGGGGCCAAACTATGGCTACACCTTC.

The chain employs TRBV5-6 and TRBJ2-7, with TRBD1 identical over 9 bases. Germline-derived CDR1 and CDR2 are SGHDT and YYEEEE. Germline trimming cut 7 bases from V and 6 bases from J; bases unmatched to any gene: 11. This CDR3 region has 14 residues. Written as DNA, the CDR3 is TGTGCCAGCCGAAGGGACAGGGTTGTTGGCGAGCAGTACTTC. Encoded protein: CASRRDRVVGEQYF. Full variable domain (remainder filled in from reference TRBV5-6 and TRBJ2-7): DAGVTQSPTHLIKTRGQQVTLRCSPKSGHDTVSWYQQALGQGPQFIFQYYEEEERQRGNFPDRFSGHQFPNYSSELNVNALLLGDSALYLCASRRDRVVGEQYFGPGTRLTVT.

The chain recombines TRBV14 with TRBJ1-1; D unresolved. The CDR3 consists of 13 residues. The V gene lost 0 bases and the J gene lost 8 bases, with 10 bases spanning the gap. The V gene's germline CDR1 is SGHDN and CDR2 FVKESK. This CDR3 reads CASSQDRTGEAFF. CDR3 nucleotide sequence: TGTGCCAGCAGCCAAGATCGTACGGGCGAAGCTTTCTTT.

This sequence joins TRBV5-1 and TRBJ2-7; 7 bases agree with TRBD1. In germline, CDR1 is SGHRS, CDR2 YFSETQ. V was clipped by 4 bases and J by 2 bases; unmatched bases: 9. This CDR3 region has 15 residues. The CDR3 loop is CASSLEGTEAYEQYF. As DNA, the CDR3 is TGCGCCAGCAGCCTAGAGGGGACAGAAGCCTACGAGCAGTACTTC.

V is TRBV9 and J is TRBJ1-1, with 8 bases aligning to TRBD1. The V segment lost 0 bases and the J segment 1 base; nucleotides outside the gene matches: 5. The length of the CDR3 is 16 residues. The germline gives CDR1 SGDLS, CDR2 YYNGEE. The CDR3 sequence is CASSVGAGGTNTEAFF. For the CDR3, the DNA is TGTGCCAGCAGCGTAGGGGCAGGGGGCACGAACACTGAAGCTTTCTTT.

V usage is TRBV6-5 and J usage is TRBJ1-5; possible D gene TRBD1, 6 bases. Germline V gene lookup returns CDR1 MNHEY and CDR2 SVGAGI. The CDR3 consists of 15 residues. The V and J ends lost 5 bases and 5 bases respectively, with 16 bases between them. The CDR3 here is CASSTSMGAYQPQHF. The CDR3, as DNA: TGTGCCAGCAGTACCTCAATGGGGGCCTATCAGCCCCAGCATTTT.